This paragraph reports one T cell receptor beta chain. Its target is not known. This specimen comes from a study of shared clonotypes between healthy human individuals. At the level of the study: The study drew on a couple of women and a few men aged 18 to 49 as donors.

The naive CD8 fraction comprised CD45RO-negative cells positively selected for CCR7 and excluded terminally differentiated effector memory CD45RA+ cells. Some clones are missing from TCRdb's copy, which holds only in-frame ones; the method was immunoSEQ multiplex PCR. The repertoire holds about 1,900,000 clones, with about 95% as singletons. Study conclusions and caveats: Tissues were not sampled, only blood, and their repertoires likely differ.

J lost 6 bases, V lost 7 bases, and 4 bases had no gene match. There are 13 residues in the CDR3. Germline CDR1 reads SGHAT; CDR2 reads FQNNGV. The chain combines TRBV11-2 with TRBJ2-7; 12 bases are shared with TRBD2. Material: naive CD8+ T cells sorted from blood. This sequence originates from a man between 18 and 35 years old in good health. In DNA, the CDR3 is TGTGCCAGCACCCTGACTAGCGGGAGCGAGCAGTACTTC. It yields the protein CASTLTSGSEQYF.